The next 8 T cell receptor beta chains were all read from a single sample in a study of CXCR3-negative and CXCR3-positive naive CD8 T cells. UMI-tagged TRB cDNA libraries were built via 5' RACE. TCRdb re-called the 5' RACE reads and gives one entry per CDR3 protein, without DNA. The sample features under 65,000 distinct CDR3 sequences, with about a quarter in its top ten. Source material: memory CD8+ T cells from blood. These receptors all stem from a human donor in good health. Some clones in this sample may be carry-over from other donors' samples.

This chain links TRBV4-2 with TRBJ1-2; TCRdb calls TRBD1, which cannot be checked without DNA. In germline, CDR1 is LGHNA, CDR2 YNFKEQ. There are 15 residues in the CDR3. The CDR3 loop is CASSQSTGGSSGYTF.

This chain uses TRBV5-1 with TRBJ1-3. The CDR3 consists of 15 residues. Germline V gene data show CDR1 as SGHRS and CDR2 as YFSETQ. CDR3 protein: CASSLESGWSPTIYF.

The rearrangement joins TRBV25-1 to TRBJ1-1. This CDR3 is 15 amino acids long. From germline, CDR1 is MGHDK and CDR2 SYGVNS. The CDR3 is CASTPPGGNPSEAFF. Using reference TRBV25-1 and TRBJ1-1 for the parts outside the CDR3, the full variable domain is EADIYQTPRYLVIGTGKKITLECSQTMGHDKMYWYQQDPGMELHLIHYSYGVNSTEKGDLSSESTVSRIRTEHFPLTLESARPSHTSQYLCASTPPGGNPSEAFFGQGTRLTVV.

The chain joins TRBV12-3 or TRBV12-4 to TRBJ1-6; TCRdb's D call, TRBD1, is unchecked because there is no DNA. There are 18 residues in the CDR3. The CDR3 loop reads CASGDRGRELSYNSPLYF.

The chain couples TRBV7-6 to TRBJ2-2; TCRdb's assignment of TRBD2 cannot be checked, as there is no DNA. The CDR3 runs 20 residues. Per the germline V gene, CDR1 is SGHVS and CDR2 is FNYEAQ. CDR3 amino acids: CASSFFPRTSGGSGTGELFF. The complete variable domain, with remaining parts taken from reference TRBV7-6 and TRBJ2-2, reads GAGVSQSPRYKVTKRGQDVALRCDPISGHVSLYWYRQALGQGPEFLTYFNYEAQQDKSGLPNDRFSAERPEGSISTLTIQRTEQRDSAMYRCASSFFPRTSGGSGTGELFFGEGSRLTVL.

This sequence joins TRBV29-1 and TRBJ2-5; TCRdb indicates TRBD1, and absent DNA this call remains unverified. CDR3 length: 13 amino acids. Germline values: CDR1 SQVTM, CDR2 ANQGSEA. The CDR3 loop reads CSVEAGREETQYF.

The chain uses TRBV12-3 or TRBV12-4 and TRBJ2-2; the TCRdb D gene call, TRBD1, has no DNA to confirm it. The CDR3 loop spans 16 amino acids. CDR3 sequence: CASSFLRDLNTGELFF.

This chain links TRBV28 with TRBJ2-1; TCRdb's D call, TRBD2, is unchecked because there is no DNA. The CDR3 spans 15 residues. Germline CDR1 is MDHEN and CDR2 is SYDVKM. CDR3 in amino acids: CASSLITSGSGEQFF.